One T cell receptor beta chain is described in this entry. CDR3 length: 16 residues. Germline V lookup: CDR1 KGHSH, CDR2 LQKENI. The junction had 12 bases not matched to a gene; V was cut back by 3 bases and J by 7 bases. The data were produced by immunoSEQ multiplex PCR, yet TCRdb's version contains in-frame clones alone and is incomplete. The table has approximately 250,000 clones, about 83% seen once. This specimen belongs to a study of blood T cell repertoires in COVID-19. Source material: peripheral blood. The chain uses TRBV18 and TRBJ2-7, with 10 bases fitting TRBD1. The sequence was collected from a human donor in a cohort sampled during active COVID-19. In DNA, the CDR3 is TGTGCCAGCTCACCTGGGTTGACAGGGGGCTTTCGGGAGCAGTACTTC. Amino acid sequence: CASSPGLTGGFREQYF.